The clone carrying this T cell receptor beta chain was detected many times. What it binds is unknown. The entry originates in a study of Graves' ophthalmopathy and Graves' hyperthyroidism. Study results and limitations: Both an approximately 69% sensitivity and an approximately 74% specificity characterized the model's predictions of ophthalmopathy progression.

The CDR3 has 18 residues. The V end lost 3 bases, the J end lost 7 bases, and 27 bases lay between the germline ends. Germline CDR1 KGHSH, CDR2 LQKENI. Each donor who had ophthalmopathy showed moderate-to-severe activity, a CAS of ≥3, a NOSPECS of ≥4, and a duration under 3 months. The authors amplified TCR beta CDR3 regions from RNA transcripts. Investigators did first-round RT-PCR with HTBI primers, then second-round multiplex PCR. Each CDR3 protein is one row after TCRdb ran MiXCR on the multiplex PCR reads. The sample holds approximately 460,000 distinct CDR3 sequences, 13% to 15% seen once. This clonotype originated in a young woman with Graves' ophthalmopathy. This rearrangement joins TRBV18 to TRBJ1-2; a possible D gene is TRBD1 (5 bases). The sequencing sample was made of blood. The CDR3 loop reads CASSPNQQGDGLQGGYTF. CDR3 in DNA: TGTGCCAGCTCACCGAATCAACAAGGGGACGGACTCCAGGGTGGCTACACCTTC.